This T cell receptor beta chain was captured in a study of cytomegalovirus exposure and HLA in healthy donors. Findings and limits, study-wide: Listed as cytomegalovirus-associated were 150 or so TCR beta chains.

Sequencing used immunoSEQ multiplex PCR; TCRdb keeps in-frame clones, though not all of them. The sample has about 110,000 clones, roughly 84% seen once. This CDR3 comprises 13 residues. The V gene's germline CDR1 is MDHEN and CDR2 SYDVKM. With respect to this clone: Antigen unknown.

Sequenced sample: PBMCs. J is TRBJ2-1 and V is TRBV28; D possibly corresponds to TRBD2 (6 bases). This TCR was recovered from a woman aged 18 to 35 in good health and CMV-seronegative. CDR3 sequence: CGTLRESYNEQFF. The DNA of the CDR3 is TGTGGGACTCTCCGGGAGTCCTACAATGAGCAGTTCTTC.